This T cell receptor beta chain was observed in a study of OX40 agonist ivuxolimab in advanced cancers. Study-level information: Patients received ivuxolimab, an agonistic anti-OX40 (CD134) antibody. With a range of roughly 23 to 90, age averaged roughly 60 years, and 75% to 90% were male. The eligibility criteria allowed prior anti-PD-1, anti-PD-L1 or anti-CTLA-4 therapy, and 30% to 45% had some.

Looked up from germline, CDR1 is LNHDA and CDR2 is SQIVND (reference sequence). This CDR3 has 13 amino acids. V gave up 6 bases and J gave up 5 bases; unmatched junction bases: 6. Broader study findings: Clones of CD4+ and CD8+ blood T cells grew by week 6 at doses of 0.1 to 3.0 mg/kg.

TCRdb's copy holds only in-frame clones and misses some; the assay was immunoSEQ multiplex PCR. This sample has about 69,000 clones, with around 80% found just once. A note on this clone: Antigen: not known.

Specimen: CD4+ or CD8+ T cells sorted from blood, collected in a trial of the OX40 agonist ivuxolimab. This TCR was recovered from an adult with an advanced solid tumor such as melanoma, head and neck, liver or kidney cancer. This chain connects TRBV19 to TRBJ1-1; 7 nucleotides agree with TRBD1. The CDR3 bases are TGTGCCAGTAGGGTCGACAGGGTTACTGAAGCTTTCTTT. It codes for CASRVDRVTEAFF.